This T cell receptor (beta chain) is drawn from a study of post-analysis software for immune sequencing data. Study at large: Relapsing-remitting, secondary progressive and progressive-relapsing forms made up the multiple sclerosis disease courses.

A remark on this clonotype: The target antigen is unknown.

Unique molecular identifiers were built into the TCR beta cDNA libraries. The yield from roughly 1 to 10 million T cells was around 500,000 cDNA molecules in total. TCRdb re-derived calls from the PCR reads in MiXCR, one entry per CDR3 protein. The sample gives approximately 360,000 distinct CDR3 sequences, approximately 38% of which show up once; roughly an eighth is in the top ten. General observations from the study: Comparison with controls showed significantly lower normalized Chao1 diversity in multiple sclerosis patients. Analysis by F measure revealed that same-batch samples clustered strongly together.

The sequencing sample was made of blood. This sequence originates from a girl aged 10-17 years with multiple sclerosis.

The CDR3, as DNA: TGTGCCAGCAGCCAGATGGGCATGAACACTGAAGCTTTCTTT. Amino acid sequence: CASSQMGMNTEAFF. The chain links TRBV3-1 to TRBJ1-1, with D hard to call. The germline V gene encodes CDR1 LGHDT and CDR2 YNNKEL (reference sequence). The CDR3 totals 14 residues. The V end lost 3 bases, the J end lost 0 bases, and 8 bases lay between the germline ends.